Here is one T cell receptor (beta chain) with its context. Its target is not known. This entry belongs to a study of cytomegalovirus exposure and HLA in healthy donors. The V end was cut by 0 bases, the J end by 3 bases, with 10 bases between. Germline assignment: CDR1 SGHKS and CDR2 YYEKEE (reference sequence). This CDR3 region has 15 residues. Findings of the study overall: According to a subsequent analysis, TCR clusters from the first cohort were inclined to appear together in the 120 validation repertoires. A few of the chains that were CMV-associated were confirmed in vitro to be specific for CMV antigens. The classifier was said to identify cytomegalovirus status with high specificity and sensitivity. Roughly 170 TCR beta chains were listed as cytomegalovirus-associated.

Using immunoSEQ multiplex PCR, the repertoire was profiled, and TCRdb retains in-frame clones only, with some absent. The table has a few hundred thousand clones, 88% seen once. Material for sequencing was PBMCs. The TCR originated in a man aged 25 to 40 in good health and CMV-seronegative. The chain employs TRBV5-5 and TRBJ1-5; D possibly corresponds to TRBD1 (6 bases). CDR3 protein: CASSLATGNNQPQHF. CDR3 DNA: TGTGCCAGCAGCTTGGCCACAGGGAACAATCAGCCCCAGCATTTT.